The 10 T cell receptor beta chains reported below all come from one sample, sequenced in a study of shared clonotypes between healthy human individuals. TCRdb keeps only in-frame clones here, not all; method: immunoSEQ multiplex PCR. The top ten hold 1.1% of the sample, which has 2 million to 2.5 million clones, approximately 94% seen once. Terminally differentiated effector memory CD45RA+ cells were excluded by CCR7 positive selection of CD45RO-negative cells. Material for sequencing was naive CD8+ T cells sorted from blood. These receptors were taken from a young man in good health.

V gene TRBV6-5 combines with J gene TRBJ1-6; D gene uncertain. The CDR3 is 15 amino acids. CDR1 MNHEY and CDR2 SVGAGI come from the germline V gene. Trimming removed 11 bases from V and 5 bases from J, with 19 bases in between. The CDR3 DNA sequence: TGTGCCCGAGGGCTCGGGAGGCTCGATAATTCACCCCTCCACTTT. Amino acid sequence: CARGLGRLDNSPLHF.

V and J are TRBV6-1 and TRBJ1-1; D remains ambiguous. Germline assignment: CDR1 MNHNS and CDR2 SASEGT. CDR3 length: 15 residues. V was trimmed by 2 bases and J by 0 bases, leaving 10 bases between them. Written as DNA, the CDR3 is TGTGCCAGCAGTGAATACGAGGGCCTGAACACTGAAGCTTTCTTT. Amino acids: CASSEYEGLNTEAFF.

The rearrangement links TRBV5-6 to TRBJ2-1; unclear D gene. Germline V CDR1 and CDR2: SGHDT, YYEEEE. The CDR3 loop spans 13 amino acids. Trimming took 0 bases from V and 6 from J, leaving 7 bases between them. CDR3 sequence reads: CASSLEETNEQFF. CDR3 coding DNA: TGTGCCAGCAGCTTGGAGGAGACCAATGAGCAGTTCTTC.

J is TRBJ1-3 and V is TRBV11-2; a possible D gene is TRBD1 (5 bases). The ends were cut back, 6 bases at V and 0 bases at J, with 12 bases in the middle. The CDR3 is made up of 15 amino acids. CDR1 SGHAT and CDR2 FQNNGV come from the germline V gene. Written as DNA, the CDR3 is TGTGCCAGCAGTCTTACAGGTGCCTCTGGAAACACCATATATTTT. Translating gives CASSLTGASGNTIYF.

The chain has TRBV19 and TRBJ2-7, with TRBD2 matching over 15 bases. The J segment lost 7 bases and the V segment lost 5 bases, leaving 6 bases of the junction unmatched. Germline CDR1 reads LNHDA; CDR2 reads SQIVND (reference sequence). The CDR3 consists of 15 residues. DNA of the CDR3: TGTGCCAGTAGTCCGGGACTAGCGGGAGGACGTGAGCAGTACTTC. Translation: CASSPGLAGGREQYF.

As regards this clone: Different DNA sequences within this sample yield the same CDR3. This chain links TRBV7-9 with TRBJ2-2; 10 bases map to TRBD1. V shed 3 bases, J shed 6 bases, and the junction held 4 bases outside the gene matches. The CDR3 length is 15 residues. CDR1 SEHNR and CDR2 FQNEAQ come from the germline V gene (reference sequence). The CDR3 DNA reads as TGTGCCAGCAGCTTGACAGGGGGCATGGCCGGGGAGCTGTTTTTT. Translating it yields CASSLTGGMAGELFF.

The chain joins TRBV2 to TRBJ2-1; perhaps TRBD1 as D (6 bases). Germline V gives CDR1 SNHLY, CDR2 FYNNEI. V lost 3 bases and J lost 5, with 14 bases in between. The CDR3 runs to 15 residues. The CDR3 DNA reads as TGTGCCAGCAGTGACCCGCAGCAGGGGAACAATGAGCAGTTCTTC. Its translation: CASSDPQQGNNEQFF. Variable domain in full (rest from reference TRBV2 and TRBJ2-1): EPEVTQTPSHQVTQMGQEVILRCVPISNHLYFYWYRQILGQKVEFLVSFYNNEISEKSEIFDDQFSVERPDGSNFTLKIRSTKLEDSAMYFCASSDPQQGNNEQFFGPGTRLTVL.

The V gene is TRBV6-1, the J gene TRBJ2-5, with 7 bases aligning to TRBD1. CDR3 length: 14 residues. V lost 9 bases and J lost 2; bases outside the gene matches: 9. Germline V gene sequence: CDR1 MNHNS, CDR2 SASEGT. CDR3: CASKINRGQETQYF. CDR3 coding DNA: TGTGCCAGTAAAATTAACAGGGGACAAGAGACCCAGTACTTC.

The CDR3 sequence: CASSIGQGIGWPQHF. The CDR3 nucleotides are TGTGCCAGCAGCATAGGACAGGGGATTGGTTGGCCCCAGCATTTT. The chain employs TRBV7-8 and TRBJ1-5; TRBD1 aligns across 9 bases. This CDR3 comprises 15 residues. With 5 bases clipped from V and 9 bases from J, the junction kept 11 bases outside the gene matches. The germline V gene has CDR1 SGHVS and CDR2 FQNEAQ.

To note about this clone: The sample holds other DNA sequences that translate to the same CDR3. V and J are TRBV6-5 and TRBJ2-3; D gene ambiguous. Trimming removed 2 bases at V and 0 bases at J, with 3 bases between. Germline lookup yields CDR1 MNHEY and CDR2 SVGAGI. There are 13 residues in the CDR3. CDR3 DNA: TGTGCCAGCAGTTACGCGAGCACAGATACGCAGTATTTT. Protein product: CASSYASTDTQYF.